This T cell receptor (beta chain) was captured by sequencing in a study of OX40 agonist ivuxolimab in advanced cancers. Study-level findings and limits: Clonal expansion in partial responders at 0.1-3.0 mg/kg ranked among the lowest.

There are 13 residues in the CDR3. The V end lost 0 bases, the J end lost 9 bases, and 9 bases lay between the germline ends. CDR1 and CDR2 (germline): GTSNPN, SVGIG (reference sequence). Using immunoSEQ multiplex PCR, the repertoire was profiled, and TCRdb retains in-frame clones only, with some absent. The repertoire includes about 83,000 clones, about 89% of them detected once, and 8.4% sits in the top ten. This clone was counted between two and nine times. Its matching antigen is unknown. Sequenced material: CD4+ or CD8+ T cells sorted from blood, taken in a trial of the OX40 agonist ivuxolimab. The receptor was derived from an adult with an advanced solid tumor such as melanoma, head and neck, liver or kidney cancer. V usage is TRBV30 and J usage is TRBJ1-6; D unresolved. Here the CDR3 DNA reads TGTGCCTGGAGTGTACGTGGTCTTTCACCCCTCCACTTT. This translates into CAWSVRGLSPLHF.